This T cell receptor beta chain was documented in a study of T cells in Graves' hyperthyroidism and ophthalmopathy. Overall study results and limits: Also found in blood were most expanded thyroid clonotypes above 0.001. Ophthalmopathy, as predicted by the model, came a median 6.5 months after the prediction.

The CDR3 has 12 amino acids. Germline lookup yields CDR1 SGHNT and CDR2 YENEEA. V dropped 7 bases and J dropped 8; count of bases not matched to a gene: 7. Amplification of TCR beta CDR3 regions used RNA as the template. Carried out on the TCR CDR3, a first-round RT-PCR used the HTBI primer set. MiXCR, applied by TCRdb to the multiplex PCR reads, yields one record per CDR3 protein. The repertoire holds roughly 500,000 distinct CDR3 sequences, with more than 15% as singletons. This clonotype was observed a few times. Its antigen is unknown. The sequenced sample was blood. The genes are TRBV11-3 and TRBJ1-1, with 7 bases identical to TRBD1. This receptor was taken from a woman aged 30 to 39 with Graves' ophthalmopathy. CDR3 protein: CASNHRGPEAFF. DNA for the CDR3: TGTGCCAGCAACCACAGGGGACCCGAAGCTTTCTTT. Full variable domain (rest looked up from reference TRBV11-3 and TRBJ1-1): EAGVVQSPRYKIIEKKQPVAFWCNPISGHNTLYWYLQNLGQGPELLIRYENEEAVDDSQLPKDRFSAERLKGVDSTLKIQPAELGDSAVYLCASNHRGPEAFFGQGTRLTVV.